This TCR beta chain was captured by sequencing in a study of blood T cell repertoires in COVID-19. Looking at the study overall: Specimens from acute and convalescent COVID-19 originated in the United States, Italy and Spain.

In the study's own analysis: The authors estimated nucleated cell counts from reference gene primer amplification. Assay: immunoSEQ multiplex PCR; the TCRdb copy retains only in-frame clones and omits some. D and trimming were read from the DNA, whereas the V and J calls and clone size are those reported in that table. The sample shows about 420,000 clones, around 90% of them seen only once. This CDR3 is built from 17 residues. The germline CDR1 and CDR2 sequences are SGHNT and YYREEE (reference sequence). V was pared by 1 base and J by 1 base, with 16 bases between. The Seattle site enrolled patients during active infection and followed them longitudinally.

Sequencing was done on a sample of peripheral blood. The chain couples TRBV5-4 to TRBJ2-3; D perhaps matches TRBD2 (6 bases). The source of this sequence is a man aged 18 to 30 with COVID-19, enrolled during active disease. CDR3 sequence reads: CASSLRLRGVGTDTQYF. The CDR3 DNA is TGTGCCAGCAGCTTGCGTTTACGCGGGGTGGGCACAGATACGCAGTATTTT.